The next 30 T cell receptor beta chains were all read from a single sample in a study of T cell clonality in common variable immunodeficiency. General observations from the study: Fewer deletions and N-nucleotide insertions were reportedly seen in common variable immunodeficiency TCR beta sequences.

The repertoire was sequenced with immunoSEQ multiplex PCR; TCRdb's copy has only in-frame clones and lacks some. The repertoire consists of approximately 38,000 clones, none detected only once. What these receptors recognize is not known. Sequenced: peripheral blood mononuclear cells. The receptors originated from a human donor with common variable immunodeficiency.

This clone has a count of ten or more. The CDR3 loop reads CASSAPGTGGPGYGYTF. The part of the CDR3 DNA that was read is TGTGCCAGCAGTGCCCCCGGGACAGGGGGCCCGGGCTATGGC. The rearrangement links TRBV27 to TRBJ1-2, with 12 bases fitting TRBD1. The CDR3 is cut off 3 residues early in the read; its end comes from the germline J gene. Germline trimming cut 5 bases from V and 4 bases from J; bases unmatched to any gene: 11. The CDR3 spans 17 residues. The germline gives CDR1 MNHEY, CDR2 SMNVEV (reference sequence).

This clone was detected many times. The sequence runs out 3 residues before the end of the CDR3; the remainder is reconstructed from the germline J gene. The V and J genes are TRBV7-8 and TRBJ2-7; D may be TRBD2 (6 bases). V gave up 4 bases and J gave up 3 bases, with 13 bases separating them. The CDR3 totals 14 residues. CDR1 is SGHVS and CDR2 is FQNEAQ in the germline V gene. The CDR3 DNA, read in part, is TGTGCCAGCAGCTACGGGACTTACAACTACGAG. Translated: CASSYGTYNYE. The CDR3 as a whole reads CASSYGTYNYEQYF.

A remark on this clone: The CDR3 goes on 3 residues after the read ends, and that part is filled in from the germline J gene. The chain uses TRBV5-1 and TRBJ2-2; D is unclear. CDR3 size: 14 residues. V lost 2 bases to trimming and J lost 7 bases, with 12 bases between them. CDR1 is SGHRS, CDR2 YFSETQ, per germline. The CDR3 reads CASSLSVSGGELFF. The CDR3 bases that were read are TGCGCCAGCAGCTTATCTGTGTCCGGCGGGGAG.

On this clone itself: Sequencing ends 3 residues short of the CDR3 end; the germline J gene provides the rest. The chain has TRBV6-2 or TRBV6-3 and TRBJ2-2, with a tentative D call TRBD1 (8 bases). Germline CDR1 and CDR2: MNHEY and SVGEGT. Trimming pared 4 bases from V and 6 bases from J, leaving 18 bases between. There are 16 residues in the CDR3. CDR3 region: CASSFEQGGKAGELFF. CDR3 DNA (partial): TGTGCCAGCAGTTTCGAACAGGGGGGGAAGGCCGGGGAG.

For this clone: The read ends 3 residues early relative to the CDR3; the germline J gene fills the gap. V usage is TRBV19 and J usage is TRBJ1-2; 10 nucleotides line up with TRBD1. V lost 5 bases, J lost 5 bases, and 8 bases stayed unmatched. CDR3 length: 15 residues. CDR1 LNHDA and CDR2 SQIVND come from the germline V gene (reference sequence). The CDR3 DNA, read in part, is TGTGCCAGTAGTGGCCAGACAGGGGGCATTTATGGC. It translates to CASSGQTGGIYG. The full CDR3 is CASSGQTGGIYGYTF.

This clone was seen at least ten times. The CDR3 is cut off 3 residues early in the read; its end comes from the germline J gene. This sequence joins TRBV20-1 and TRBJ2-7; 9 bases align to TRBD2. The CDR3 covers 15 residues. Trimming cost V 4 bases and J 0 bases; bases outside gene matches: 7. Germline V gene data show CDR1 as DFQATT and CDR2 as SNEGSKA (reference sequence). CDR3 DNA (partial): TGCAGTGCTATCGATCCTAGCGGGGACTCCTACGAG. As protein: CSAIDPSGDSYE. The entire CDR3 reads CSAIDPSGDSYEQYF.

This clone was seen repeatedly, ten times or more. With the read ending 3 residues before the CDR3 end, the germline J gene is used to fill in that end. The genes are TRBV30 and TRBJ1-6; D might be TRBD1 (5 bases). Trimming pared 3 bases from V and 7 bases from J, leaving 10 bases between. The CDR3 has 13 amino acids. Germline CDR1 is GTSNPN and CDR2 is SVGIG (reference sequence). CDR3 region: CAWRDSRNSPLHF. Partial CDR3 DNA: TGTGCCTGGAGAGACAGCCGAAATTCACCC. The whole variable domain, remainder taken from reference TRBV30 and TRBJ1-6, is SQTIHQWPATLVQPVGSPLSLECTVEGTSNPNLYWYRQAAGRGLQLLFYSVGIGQISSEVPQNLSASRPQDRQFILSSKKLLLSDSGFYLCAWRDSRNSPLHFGNGTRLTVT.

The table lists this clone with many counts. The covered CDR3 bases are TGTGCCAGTAGTATCTCCGGGGAAAAA. As protein: CASSISGEK. The whole CDR3 is CASSISGEKLFF. The rearrangement links TRBV19 to TRBJ1-4; no reliable D call. The sequenced fragment ends 3 residues before the CDR3 boundary, so the rest is inferred from the germline J gene. CDR1 and CDR2 (germline): LNHDA, SQIVND (reference sequence). The CDR3 is 12 amino acids. V was cut by 3 bases and J by 8 bases, with 7 bases left in between.

At least ten counts were recorded for this clone. The CDR3 end lies 3 residues beyond the end of the read and is filled in from the germline J gene. J is TRBJ1-2 and V is TRBV5-1; D uncertain. This CDR3 spans 15 amino acids. Germline CDR1 is SGHRS and CDR2 is YFSETQ. The V end was cut by 0 bases, the J end by 7 bases, with 16 bases between. The chain's CDR3 is CASSLAGVLSGGYTF. The sequenced part of the CDR3 DNA is TGCGCCAGCAGCTTGGCCGGGGTTCTCTCTGGTGGC. Looking up the rest from reference TRBV5-1 and TRBJ1-2 gives the full variable domain: KAGVTQTPRYLIKTRGQQVTLSCSPISGHRSVSWYQQTPGQGLQFLFEYFSETQRNKGNFPGRFSGRQFSNSRSEMNVSTLELGDSALYLCASSLAGVLSGGYTFGSGTRLTVV.

This clone was found a few times. The CDR3 extends 3 residues past the end of the read, so its final part is completed from the germline J gene. The chain employs TRBV11-3 and TRBJ2-3; 8 nucleotides line up with TRBD2. There are 15 residues in the CDR3. Trimming took 1 base from V and 8 from J; bases not matched to a gene: 8. In germline, CDR1 is SGHNT, CDR2 YENEEA. The CDR3 protein is CASSLVSGGEGTQYF. The covered CDR3 bases are TGTGCCAGCAGCTTAGTGTCCGGGGGGGAAGGTACG. Drawing the rest from reference TRBV11-3 and TRBJ2-3, the complete variable domain is EAGVVQSPRYKIIEKKQPVAFWCNPISGHNTLYWYLQNLGQGPELLIRYENEEAVDDSQLPKDRFSAERLKGVDSTLKIQPAELGDSAVYLCASSLVSGGEGTQYFGPGTRLTVL.

At least ten counts were recorded for this clone. The missing CDR3 end, 3 residues past where the read stops, is filled in from the germline J gene. The chain combines TRBV10-3 with TRBJ2-5; D is perhaps TRBD1 (5 bases). Trimming stripped 2 bases from V and 5 bases from J, with 12 bases between. The CDR3 is made up of 14 amino acids. Looked up from germline, CDR1 is ENHRY and CDR2 is SYGVKD. Partial CDR3 DNA: TGTGCCATCAGTGAGGGGCAGGGTGGGGAGACC. Protein sequence: CAISEGQGGET. The full-length CDR3 reads as CAISEGQGGETQYF.

With respect to this clone: The read ends 3 residues early relative to the CDR3; the germline J gene fills the gap. V and J are TRBV11-3 and TRBJ2-5, with D uncertain. There are 15 residues in the CDR3. Germline CDR1 SGHNT, CDR2 YENEEA. V lost 6 bases, J lost 5 bases, and 19 bases lay in between. The sequenced part of the CDR3 DNA is TGTGCCAGCAGTTACCCGCCGGCCCAGGCGGAGACC. Translation: CASSYPPAQAET. The CDR3 as a whole reads CASSYPPAQAETQYF.

This clone was seen many times. The read is 3 residues too short to cover the CDR3 end, so that end is filled in from the germline J gene. The V call is TRBV6-2 or TRBV6-3, the J call TRBJ1-1, with TRBD1 matching 7 bases. In germline, CDR1 is MNHEY, CDR2 SVGEGT. There are 12 residues in the CDR3. The CDR3 bases that were read are TGTGCCAGCAGCCCGGACAGGAGGGAA. This sequence encodes CASSPDRRE. From start to end, the CDR3 is CASSPDRREAFF.

This clone was detected only a few times. The read ends 3 residues early relative to the CDR3; the germline J gene fills the gap. The chain joins TRBV2 to TRBJ2-5; D is possibly TRBD1 (6 bases). CDR1 and CDR2 from the germline V gene are SNHLY and FYNNEI. The V and J ends lost 3 bases and 4 bases respectively, with 9 bases between them. The CDR3 is 13 residues long. The covered CDR3 bases are TGTGCCAGCAGTGAGGACAGTCTAGAGACC. Residues: CASSEDSLET. The entire CDR3 protein is CASSEDSLETQYF.

This clone was found a few times. Read coverage stops 3 residues before the CDR3 terminus; the germline J gene supplies the remainder. V is TRBV2 and J is TRBJ1-6, with TRBD1 matching over 10 bases. In germline, CDR1 is SNHLY, CDR2 FYNNEI. The CDR3 spans 14 residues. CDR3 DNA (partial): TGTGCCAGCAGACCGGGACAGGGGAACCCGACC. It codes for CASRPGQGNPT. The CDR3 reads in full as CASRPGQGNPTLHF.

This clone has just a few counts. The CDR3 goes on 3 residues after the read ends, and that part is filled in from the germline J gene. J is TRBJ2-5 and V is TRBV19; 8 positions match TRBD1. V lost 2 bases, J lost 5 bases, and 7 bases stayed unmatched. CDR1 is LNHDA, CDR2 SQIVND, per germline (reference sequence). The CDR3 runs to 15 residues. The CDR3 bases that were read are TGTGCCAGTAGTATAACCCCGCGACAGGGGGAGACC. Protein: CASSITPRQGET. From start to end, the CDR3 is CASSITPRQGETQYF.

CDR3 DNA, as far as it was read: TGTGCCACTGGGCGAGACCCCTCCTACGAG. It yields the protein CATGRDPSYE. The CDR3 in its entirety is CATGRDPSYEQYF. The rearrangement links TRBV2 to TRBJ2-7; D ambiguous. The CDR3 end lies 3 residues beyond the end of the read and is filled in from the germline J gene. Germline V gene lookup returns CDR1 SNHLY and CDR2 FYNNEI. Trimming took off 10 bases at V and 0 bases at J, with 13 bases between the two ends. The CDR3 runs to 13 residues.

Of note for this clone: Read sequence stops 3 residues before the CDR3 end, and the germline J gene provides the missing end. The rearrangement links TRBV30 to TRBJ2-2; 9 nucleotides match TRBD2. The length of the CDR3 is 16 residues. Germline CDR1 is GTSNPN and CDR2 is SVGIG (reference sequence). V shed 5 bases and J 4 bases; nucleotides not matched to a gene: 11. The CDR3 here is CAWGTGTSLITGELFF. The part of the CDR3 DNA that was read is TGTGCCTGGGGGACCGGGACTAGCTTGATCACCGGGGAG. The full variable domain, with the rest looked up from reference TRBV30 and TRBJ2-2, is SQTIHQWPATLVQPVGSPLSLECTVEGTSNPNLYWYRQAAGRGLQLLFYSVGIGQISSEVPQNLSASRPQDRQFILSSKKLLLSDSGFYLCAWGTGTSLITGELFFGEGSRLTVL.

In regard to this clone: The read gets to within 3 residues of the CDR3 end, and the germline J gene fills in the rest. This chain uses TRBV11-3 with TRBJ2-1, with 7 bases identical to TRBD1. Per germline, CDR1 SGHNT and CDR2 YENEEA. The CDR3 spans 13 residues. Losses at the gene ends were 5 bases for V and 7 bases for J; bases not matched to a gene: 5. The CDR3 bases that were read are TGTGCCAGCAGCCTTTCAGGGGGAAATGAG. Translating it yields CASSLSGGNE. Given in full, the CDR3 is CASSLSGGNEQFF.

A remark on this clone: The sequenced fragment ends 3 residues before the CDR3 boundary, so the rest is inferred from the germline J gene. The chain employs TRBV19 and TRBJ2-7; no reliable D call. V was clipped by 3 bases and J by 6 bases, with 9 bases between them. CDR1 LNHDA and CDR2 SQIVND come from the germline V gene (reference sequence). The length of the CDR3 is 12 residues. The CDR3 region is CASSINGGEQYF. The part of the CDR3 DNA that was read is TGTGCCAGTAGTATCAATGGCGGCGAG.

Only a few counts were recorded for this clone. The sequenced fragment ends 3 residues before the CDR3 boundary, so the rest is inferred from the germline J gene. The V and J genes are TRBV18 and TRBJ1-6, with TRBD1 as a possible D gene (6 bases). Per germline, CDR1 KGHSH and CDR2 LQKENI. Trimming removed 6 bases from V and 0 bases from J, with 15 bases in between. The CDR3 spans 17 residues. CDR3 bases read: TGTGCCAGCTCGGCCGGGACACCGAACTCCTATAATTCACCC. Translated, it gives CASSAGTPNSYNSP. The entire CDR3 protein is CASSAGTPNSYNSPLHF.

There are many counts of this clone. The CDR3 here is CASSSRQSILNTEAFF. The part of the CDR3 DNA that was read is TGTGCCAGCAGCTCTCGACAGAGTATTTTGAACACTGAA. This chain joins TRBV5-4 and TRBJ1-1; D perhaps matches TRBD1 (5 bases). The read finishes 3 residues shy of the CDR3 end, and the germline J gene is used to complete it. Germline V lookup: CDR1 SGHNT, CDR2 YYREEE (reference sequence). Trimming cost V 3 bases and J 0 bases, with 15 bases left between them. CDR3 length: 16 amino acids.

This clone came up many times. The CDR3 extends 3 residues past the end of the read, so its final part is completed from the germline J gene. The chain combines TRBV20-1 with TRBJ2-5; no reliable D call. Trimming took off 3 bases at V and 2 bases at J, with 13 bases between the two ends. Germline CDR1 DFQATT, CDR2 SNEGSKA (reference sequence). This CDR3 comprises 14 residues. Partial CDR3 DNA: TGCAGTGCTAGTAGGGCAGGCATACAAGAGACC. Translated, it gives CSASRAGIQET. The whole CDR3 is CSASRAGIQETQYF.

This clone was seen at least ten times. The CDR3 bases that were read are TGTGCCAGCAGAGATACGGACAGGAACACTGAA. This gives the protein CASRDTDRNTE. The CDR3 in its entirety is CASRDTDRNTEAFF. This chain uses TRBV6-4 with TRBJ1-1, with D tentatively TRBD1 (6 bases). The CDR3 extends 3 residues past the end of the read, so its final part is completed from the germline J gene. Trimming stripped 6 bases from V and 1 base from J, with 12 bases between. This CDR3 comprises 14 residues. Germline lookup yields CDR1 MRHNA and CDR2 SNTAGT.

With regard to this clone: The read comes to an end 3 residues before the CDR3 does, leaving the germline J gene to fill in the end. J is TRBJ1-6 and V is TRBV6-2 or TRBV6-3; 7 bases align to TRBD1. The CDR3 extends over 15 amino acids. V was clipped by 6 bases and J by 10 bases; unmatched bases: 12. Germline CDR1 reads MNHEY; CDR2 reads SVGEGT. The CDR3 is CASSSTRGIYSPLHF. The sequenced CDR3 bases are TGTGCCAGCAGCTCCACCAGGGGGATCTACTCACCC.

Comments on this clone: The CDR3 end is not reached by the read, which stops 3 residues before it; the germline J gene fills it in. The chain uses TRBV2 and TRBJ1-4; 8 nucleotides line up with TRBD1. V was pared by 5 bases and J by 0 bases, with 11 bases of the junction left unmatched. Germline CDR1 SNHLY, CDR2 FYNNEI. The CDR3 is 18 amino acids. The DNA read from the CDR3 is TGTGCCAGCAGTTATGGACAGGGCCAATATGCAACTAATGAAAAA. It translates to CASSYGQGQYATNEK. From start to end, the CDR3 is CASSYGQGQYATNEKLFF.

This clone has just a few counts. The CDR3 is cut off 3 residues early in the read; its end comes from the germline J gene. The chain employs TRBV5-1 and TRBJ2-1, with D tentatively TRBD2 (6 bases). The CDR3 runs 13 residues. The V end was cut by 6 bases, the J end by 6 bases, with 13 bases between. Germline CDR1 and CDR2: SGHRS and YFSETQ. The CDR3 bases that were read are TGCGCCAGCATGGGGGGTTCTCTCAATGAG. It is translated as CASMGGSLNE. The full CDR3 sequence reads CASMGGSLNEQFF.

This clone was counted only a few times. The read finishes 3 residues shy of the CDR3 end, and the germline J gene is used to complete it. The V and J genes are TRBV7-2 and TRBJ1-5; possibly TRBD1 for D (6 bases). In germline, CDR1 is SGHTA, CDR2 FQGNSA. The germline V and J ends were trimmed by 5 bases and 3 bases, with 14 bases remaining between them. The CDR3 length is 15 residues. CDR3 DNA (partial): TGTGCCAGCAGCCCGGTTCAGGGGCTCAATCAGCCC. Its translation: CASSPVQGLNQP. The whole CDR3 sequence is CASSPVQGLNQPQHF.

This clone was counted ten times or more. CDR3 amino acids: CASSALGGEQYF. The DNA read from the CDR3 is TGTGCCAGCAGCGCTCTAGGGGGCGAG. The chain has TRBV9 and TRBJ2-7, with D possibly matching TRBD1 (6 bases). The read terminates 3 residues ahead of where the CDR3 ends, so the germline J gene completes it. This CDR3 has 12 amino acids. Germline-derived CDR1 and CDR2 are SGDLS and YYNGEE. V was trimmed by 3 bases and J by 6 bases, leaving 10 bases between them.

This clone showed up many times. The read finishes 3 residues shy of the CDR3 end, and the germline J gene is used to complete it. Other DNA sequences in this specimen translate into the identical CDR3. The V and J genes are TRBV5-1 and TRBJ1-1; 8 nucleotides align to TRBD1. The CDR3 has 14 residues. V lost 4 bases, J lost 5 bases, and 7 bases stayed unmatched. Germline CDR1 is SGHRS and CDR2 is YFSETQ. The CDR3 loop is CASSLGQGGTEAFF. Incomplete CDR3 DNA: TGCGCCAGCAGCCTAGGACAGGGTGGAACTGAA.